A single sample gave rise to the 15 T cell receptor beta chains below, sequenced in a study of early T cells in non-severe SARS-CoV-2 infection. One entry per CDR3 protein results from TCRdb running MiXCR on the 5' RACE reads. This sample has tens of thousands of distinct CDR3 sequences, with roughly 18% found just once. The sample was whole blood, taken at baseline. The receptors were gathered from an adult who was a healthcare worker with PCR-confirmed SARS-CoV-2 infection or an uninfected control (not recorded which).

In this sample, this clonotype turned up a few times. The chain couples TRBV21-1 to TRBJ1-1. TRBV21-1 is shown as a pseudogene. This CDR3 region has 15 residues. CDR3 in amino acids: CASSKGASGNTEAFF. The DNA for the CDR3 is TGTGCCAGCAGCAAAGGTGCGAGCGGGAACACTGAAGCTTTCTTT.

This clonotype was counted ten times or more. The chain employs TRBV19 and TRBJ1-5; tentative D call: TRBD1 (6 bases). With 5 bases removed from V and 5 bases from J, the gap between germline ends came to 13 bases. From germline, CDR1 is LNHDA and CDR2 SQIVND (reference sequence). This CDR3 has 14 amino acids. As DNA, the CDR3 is TGTGCCAGTAGTCCTCGGGACATCTATCAGCCCCAGCATTTT. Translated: CASSPRDIYQPQHF.

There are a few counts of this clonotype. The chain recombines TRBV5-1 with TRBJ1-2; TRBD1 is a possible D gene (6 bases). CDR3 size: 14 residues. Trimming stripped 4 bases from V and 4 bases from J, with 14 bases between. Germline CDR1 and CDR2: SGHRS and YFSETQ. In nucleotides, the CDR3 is TGCGCCAGCAGCCCGGGGGGCCCCGGCTATGGCTACACCTTC. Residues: CASSPGGPGYGYTF. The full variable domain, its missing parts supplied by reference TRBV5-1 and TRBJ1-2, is KAGVTQTPRYLIKTRGQQVTLSCSPISGHRSVSWYQQTPGQGLQFLFEYFSETQRNKGNFPGRFSGRQFSNSRSEMNVSTLELGDSALYLCASSPGGPGYGYTFGSGTRLTVV.

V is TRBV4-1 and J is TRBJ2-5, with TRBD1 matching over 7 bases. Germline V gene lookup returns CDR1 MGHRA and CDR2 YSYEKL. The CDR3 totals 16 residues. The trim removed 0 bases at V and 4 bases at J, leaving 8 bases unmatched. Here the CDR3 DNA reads TGCGCCAGCAGCCAAGATCCCCCGACAGGGCGAGAGACCCAGTACTTC. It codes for CASSQDPPTGRETQYF.

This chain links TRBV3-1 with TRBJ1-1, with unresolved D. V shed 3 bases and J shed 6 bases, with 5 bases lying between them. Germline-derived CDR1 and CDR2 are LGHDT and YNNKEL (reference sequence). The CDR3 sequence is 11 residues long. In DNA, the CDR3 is TGTGCCAGCAGCCAGGGTTCTGAAGCTTTCTTT. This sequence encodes CASSQGSEAFF.

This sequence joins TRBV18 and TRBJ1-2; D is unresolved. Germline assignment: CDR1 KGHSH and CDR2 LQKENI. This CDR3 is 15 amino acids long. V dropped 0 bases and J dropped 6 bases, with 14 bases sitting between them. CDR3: CASSPPGRRADGYTF. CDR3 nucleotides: TGTGCCAGCTCACCACCCGGGAGGCGGGCAGATGGCTACACCTTC.

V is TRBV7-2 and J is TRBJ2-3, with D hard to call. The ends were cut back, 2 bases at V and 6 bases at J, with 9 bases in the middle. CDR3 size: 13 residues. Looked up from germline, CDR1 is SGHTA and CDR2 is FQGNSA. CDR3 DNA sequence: TGTGCCAGCAGCTTATCCGGTGCGGATACGCAGTATTTT. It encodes CASSLSGADTQYF.

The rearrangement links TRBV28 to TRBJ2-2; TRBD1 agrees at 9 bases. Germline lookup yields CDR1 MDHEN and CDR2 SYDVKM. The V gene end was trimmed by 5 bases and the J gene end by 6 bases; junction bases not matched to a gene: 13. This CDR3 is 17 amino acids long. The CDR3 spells CASSARPGTGLSGELFF. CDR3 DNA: TGTGCCAGCAGTGCACGTCCCGGGACAGGGCTTTCCGGGGAGCTGTTTTTT.

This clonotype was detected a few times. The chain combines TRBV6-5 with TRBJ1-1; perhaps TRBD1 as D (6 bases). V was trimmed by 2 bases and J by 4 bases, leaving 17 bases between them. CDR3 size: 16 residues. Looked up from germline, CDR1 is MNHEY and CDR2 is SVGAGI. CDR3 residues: CASSYSPRGSGTEAFF. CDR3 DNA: TGTGCCAGCAGTTACAGTCCGAGGGGGTCCGGCACTGAAGCTTTCTTT.

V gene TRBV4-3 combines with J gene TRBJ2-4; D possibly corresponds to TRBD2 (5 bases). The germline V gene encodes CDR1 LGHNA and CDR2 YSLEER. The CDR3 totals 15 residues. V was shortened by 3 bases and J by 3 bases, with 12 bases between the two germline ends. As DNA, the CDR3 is TGCGCCAGCAGCCACACCGACGAGGGCAAAAACATTCAGTACTTC. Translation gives CASSHTDEGKNIQYF.

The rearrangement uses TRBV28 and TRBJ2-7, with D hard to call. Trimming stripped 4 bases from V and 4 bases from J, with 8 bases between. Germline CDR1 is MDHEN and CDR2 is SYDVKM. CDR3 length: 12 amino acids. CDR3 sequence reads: CASSYQKYEQYF. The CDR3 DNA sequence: TGTGCCAGCAGTTACCAGAAGTACGAGCAGTACTTC.

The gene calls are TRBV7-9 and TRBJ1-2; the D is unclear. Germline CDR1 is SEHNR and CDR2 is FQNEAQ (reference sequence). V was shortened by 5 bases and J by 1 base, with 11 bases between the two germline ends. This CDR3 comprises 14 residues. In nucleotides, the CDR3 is TGTGCCAGCAGCCCGGACGGAAATAACTATGGCTACACCTTC. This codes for CASSPDGNNYGYTF.

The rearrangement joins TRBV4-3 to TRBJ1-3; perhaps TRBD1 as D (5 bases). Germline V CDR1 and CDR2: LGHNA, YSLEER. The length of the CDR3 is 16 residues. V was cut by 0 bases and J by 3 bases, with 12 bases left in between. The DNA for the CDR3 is TGCGCCAGCAGCCAAGAACGGGCAGGGTTTGGAAACACCATATATTTT. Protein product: CASSQERAGFGNTIYF.

CDR3 bases: TGTGCCAGCAGCTTAGAGGGGAGCTCCTACGAGCAGTACTTC. Protein: CASSLEGSSYEQYF. The chain uses TRBV7-2 and TRBJ2-7; D possibly uses TRBD1 or TRBD2 (5 bases each). Per the germline V gene, CDR1 is SGHTA and CDR2 is FQGNSA. CDR3 length: 14 residues. The V and J ends lost 1 base and 0 bases respectively, with 7 bases between them.

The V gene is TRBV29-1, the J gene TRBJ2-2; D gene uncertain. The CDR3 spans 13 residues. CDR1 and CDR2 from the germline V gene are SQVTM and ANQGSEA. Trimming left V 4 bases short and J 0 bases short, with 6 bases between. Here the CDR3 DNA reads TGCAGCGTTGTACGGGCGAACACCGGGGAGCTGTTTTTT. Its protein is CSVVRANTGELFF.